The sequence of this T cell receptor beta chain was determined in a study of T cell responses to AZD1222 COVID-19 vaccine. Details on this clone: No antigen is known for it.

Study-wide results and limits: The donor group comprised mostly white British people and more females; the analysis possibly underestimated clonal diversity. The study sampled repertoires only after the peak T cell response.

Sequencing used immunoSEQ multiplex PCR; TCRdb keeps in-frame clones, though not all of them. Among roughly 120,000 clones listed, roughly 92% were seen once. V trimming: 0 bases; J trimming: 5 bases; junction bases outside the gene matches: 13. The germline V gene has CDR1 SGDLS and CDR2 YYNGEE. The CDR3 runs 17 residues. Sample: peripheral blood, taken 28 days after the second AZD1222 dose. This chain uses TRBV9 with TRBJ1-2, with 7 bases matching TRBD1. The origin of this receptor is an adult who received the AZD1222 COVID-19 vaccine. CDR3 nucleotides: TGTGCCAGCAGCGTAGGTCTGGGGGGACAGCAACCTTATGGCTACACCTTC. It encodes CASSVGLGGQQPYGYTF.